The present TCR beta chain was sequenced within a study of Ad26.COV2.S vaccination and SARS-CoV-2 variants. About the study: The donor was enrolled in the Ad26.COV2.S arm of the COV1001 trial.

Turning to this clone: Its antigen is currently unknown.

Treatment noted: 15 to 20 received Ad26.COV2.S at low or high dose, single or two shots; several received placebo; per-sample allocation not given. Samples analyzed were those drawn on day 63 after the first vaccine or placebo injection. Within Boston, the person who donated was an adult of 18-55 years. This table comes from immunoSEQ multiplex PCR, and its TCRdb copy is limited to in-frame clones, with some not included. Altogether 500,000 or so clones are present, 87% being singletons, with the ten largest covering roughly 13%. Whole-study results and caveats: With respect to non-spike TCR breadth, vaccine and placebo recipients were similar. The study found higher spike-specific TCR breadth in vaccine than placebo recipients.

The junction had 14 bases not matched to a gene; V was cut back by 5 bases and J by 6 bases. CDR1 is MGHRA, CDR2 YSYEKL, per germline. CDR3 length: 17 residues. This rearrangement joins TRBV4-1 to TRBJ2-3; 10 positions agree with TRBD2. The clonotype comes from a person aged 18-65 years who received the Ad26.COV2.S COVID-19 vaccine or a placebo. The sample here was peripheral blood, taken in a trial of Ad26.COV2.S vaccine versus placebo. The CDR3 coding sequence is TGCGCCAGCAGCGACCAAGGAGCGGGAGGGCCGTTCGATACGCAGTATTTT. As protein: CASSDQGAGGPFDTQYF.